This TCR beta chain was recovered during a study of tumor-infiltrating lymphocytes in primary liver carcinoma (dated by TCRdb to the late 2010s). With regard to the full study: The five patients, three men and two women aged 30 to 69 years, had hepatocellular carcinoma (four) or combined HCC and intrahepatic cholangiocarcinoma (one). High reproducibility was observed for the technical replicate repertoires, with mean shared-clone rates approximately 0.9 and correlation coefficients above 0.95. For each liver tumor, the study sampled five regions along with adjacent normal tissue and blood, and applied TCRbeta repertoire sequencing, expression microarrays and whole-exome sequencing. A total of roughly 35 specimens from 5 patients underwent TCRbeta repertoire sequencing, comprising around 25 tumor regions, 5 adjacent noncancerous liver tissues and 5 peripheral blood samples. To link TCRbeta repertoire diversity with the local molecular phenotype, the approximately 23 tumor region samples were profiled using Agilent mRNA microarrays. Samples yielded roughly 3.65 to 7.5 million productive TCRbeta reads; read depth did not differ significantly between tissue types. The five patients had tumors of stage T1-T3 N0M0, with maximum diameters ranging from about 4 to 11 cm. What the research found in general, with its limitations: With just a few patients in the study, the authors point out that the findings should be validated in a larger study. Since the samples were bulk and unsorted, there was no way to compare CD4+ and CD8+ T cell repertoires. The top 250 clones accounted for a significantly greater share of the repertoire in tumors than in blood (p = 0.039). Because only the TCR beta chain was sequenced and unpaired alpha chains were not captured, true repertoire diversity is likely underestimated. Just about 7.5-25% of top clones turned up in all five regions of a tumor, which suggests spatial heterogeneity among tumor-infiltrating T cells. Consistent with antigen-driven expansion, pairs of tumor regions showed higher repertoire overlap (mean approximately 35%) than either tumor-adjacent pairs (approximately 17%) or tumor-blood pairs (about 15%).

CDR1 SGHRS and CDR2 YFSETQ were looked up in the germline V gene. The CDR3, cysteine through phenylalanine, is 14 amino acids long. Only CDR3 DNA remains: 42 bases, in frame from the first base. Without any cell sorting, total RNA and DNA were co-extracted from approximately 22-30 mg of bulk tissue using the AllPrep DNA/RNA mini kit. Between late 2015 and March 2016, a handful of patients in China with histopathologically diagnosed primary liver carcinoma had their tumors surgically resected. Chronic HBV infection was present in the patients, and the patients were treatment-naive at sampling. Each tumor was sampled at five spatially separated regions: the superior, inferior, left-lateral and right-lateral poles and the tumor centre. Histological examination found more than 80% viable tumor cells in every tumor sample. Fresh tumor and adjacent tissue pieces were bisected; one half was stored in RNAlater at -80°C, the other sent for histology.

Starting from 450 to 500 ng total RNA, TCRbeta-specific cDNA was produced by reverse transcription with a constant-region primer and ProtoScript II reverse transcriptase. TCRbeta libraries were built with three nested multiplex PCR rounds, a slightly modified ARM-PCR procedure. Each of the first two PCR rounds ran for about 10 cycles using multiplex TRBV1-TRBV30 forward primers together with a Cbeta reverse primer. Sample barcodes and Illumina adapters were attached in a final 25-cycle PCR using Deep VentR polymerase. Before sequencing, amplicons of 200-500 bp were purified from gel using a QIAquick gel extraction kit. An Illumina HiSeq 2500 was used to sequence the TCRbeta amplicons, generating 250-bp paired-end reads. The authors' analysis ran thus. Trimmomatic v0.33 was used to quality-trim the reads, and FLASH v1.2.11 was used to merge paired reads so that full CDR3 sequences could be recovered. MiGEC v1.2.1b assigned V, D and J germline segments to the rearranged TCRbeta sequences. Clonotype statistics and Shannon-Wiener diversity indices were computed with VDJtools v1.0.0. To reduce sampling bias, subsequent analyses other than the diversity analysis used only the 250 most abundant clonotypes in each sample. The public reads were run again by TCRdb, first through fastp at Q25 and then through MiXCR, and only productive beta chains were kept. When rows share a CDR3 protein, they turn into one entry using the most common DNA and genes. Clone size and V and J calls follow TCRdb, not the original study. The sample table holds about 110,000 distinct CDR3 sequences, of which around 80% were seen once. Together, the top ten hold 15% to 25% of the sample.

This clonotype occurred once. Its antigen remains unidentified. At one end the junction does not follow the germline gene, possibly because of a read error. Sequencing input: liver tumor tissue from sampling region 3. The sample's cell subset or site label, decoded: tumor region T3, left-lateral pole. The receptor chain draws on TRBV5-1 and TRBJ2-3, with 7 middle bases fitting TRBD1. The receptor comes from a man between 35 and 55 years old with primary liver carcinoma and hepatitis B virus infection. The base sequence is TGCGCCAGCAGCTTGCGACAGGGCTCAGATATGCAGTATTTT. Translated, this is CASSLRQGSDMQYF. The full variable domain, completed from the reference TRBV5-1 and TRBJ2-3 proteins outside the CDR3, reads KAGVTQTPRYLIKTRGQQVTLSCSPISGHRSVSWYQQTPGQGLQFLFEYFSETQRNKGNFPGRFSGRQFSNSRSEMNVSTLELGDSALYLCASSLRQGSDMQYFGPGTRLTVL.